These 21 T cell receptor beta chains share one sample of origin, sequenced in a study of human T cells and chemical hapten exposure. Unfractionated whole blood yielded the extracted total RNA. Library construction involved attaching unique molecular identifiers to individual cDNA molecules, which allowed quantitative, reproducible TCR counting. TCRdb reanalysed the reads using MiXCR and keeps one entry per CDR3 protein. The sample records roughly 120,000 distinct CDR3 sequences, approximately 9.3% being singletons. What was sequenced was whole blood. Receptor source: a human donor in good health. Some clones in this sample may be carry-over from other donors' samples.

This clonotype was recorded many times. The genes are TRBV29-1 and TRBJ1-2, with D maybe TRBD1 (5 bases). Trimming cost V 5 bases and J 2 bases, with 15 bases left between them. This CDR3 region has 14 residues. Per germline, CDR1 SQVTM and CDR2 ANQGSEA. CDR3 nucleotide sequence: TGCAGCGTTACAACAGGATCGACAAACTATGGCTACACCTTC. Protein product: CSVTTGSTNYGYTF.

This clonotype has a handful of counts. The J gene is TRBJ2-7, the V gene TRBV23-1; 11 nucleotides match TRBD1. TRBV23-1 is identified as an open reading frame with a role that is uncertain. This CDR3 spans 15 amino acids. V was clipped by 6 bases and J by 2 bases; unmatched bases: 6. This CDR3 is CASSLWGQGAYEQYF. CDR3 DNA: TGCGCCAGCAGCCTTTGGGGACAGGGGGCCTACGAGCAGTACTTC.

There are a few counts of this clonotype. The rearrangement links TRBV20-1 to TRBJ2-1; 11 bases are a match to TRBD2. The CDR3 covers 14 residues. J lost 9 bases, V lost 5 bases, and 9 bases had no gene match. Germline V gives CDR1 DFQATT, CDR2 SNEGSKA (reference sequence). CDR3 loop: CSALAGGPGGEQFF. The CDR3 DNA reads TGCAGTGCTTTAGCGGGAGGGCCTGGAGGTGAGCAGTTCTTC.

This clonotype has a count of ten or more. This CDR3 reads CASFLLDRGETQYF. The DNA for the CDR3 is TGTGCCAGCTTCCTCCTGGACAGGGGGGAGACCCAGTACTTC. The chain recombines TRBV27 with TRBJ2-5, with TRBD1 matching 10 bases. V was clipped by 8 bases and J by 5 bases; unmatched bases: 8. Germline CDR1 reads MNHEY; CDR2 reads SMNVEV (reference sequence). The CDR3 is 14 amino acids.

The sample holds a few counts of this clonotype. The chain employs TRBV5-1 and TRBJ1-6; D is uncertain. The CDR3 consists of 15 residues. CDR1 and CDR2 from the germline V gene are SGHRS and YFSETQ. V lost 1 base, J lost 5 bases, and 10 bases lay in between. The CDR3 sequence is CASSLRRPHNSPLHF. DNA for the CDR3: TGCGCCAGCAGCTTGAGACGTCCACATAATTCACCCCTCCACTTT.

This clonotype was observed many times. The chain employs TRBV4-1 and TRBJ1-1; a possible D gene is TRBD1 (6 bases). CDR1 and CDR2 from the germline V gene are MGHRA and YSYEKL. CDR3 size: 15 residues. Trimming pared 2 bases from V and 1 base from J, leaving 11 bases between. The CDR3 bases are TGCGCCAGCAGCCAACCACAGACAGGGAACACTGAAGCTTTCTTT. It translates to CASSQPQTGNTEAFF.

This chain links TRBV6-6 with TRBJ2-7; TRBD2 matches 15 bases. Germline CDR1 and CDR2: MNHNY and SVGAGI (reference sequence). The CDR3 consists of 15 residues. V lost 8 bases to trimming and J lost 1 base; unmatched junction nucleotides: 3. The DNA of the CDR3 is TGTGCCAGCGGGACTAGCGGGAGGTCTTCCTACGAGCAGTACTTC. Protein product: CASGTSGRSSYEQYF.

This chain joins TRBV6-6 and TRBJ2-3, with 7 bases identical to TRBD2. Germline loops: CDR1 MNHNY, CDR2 SVGAGI (reference sequence). This CDR3 region has 14 residues. The V gene end was trimmed by 4 bases and the J gene end by 4 bases; junction bases not matched to a gene: 5. The CDR3 region is CASSSPGLADTQYF. The CDR3 DNA reads TGTGCCAGCAGTTCCCCTGGACTAGCAGATACGCAGTATTTT.

This chain joins TRBV5-1 and TRBJ2-2; unclear D gene. CDR3 size: 15 residues. The germline V gene encodes CDR1 SGHRS and CDR2 YFSETQ. Trimming left V 4 bases short and J 0 bases short, with 10 bases between. Here the CDR3 DNA reads TGCGCCAGCAGCATCTACGGAGCGAACACCGGGGAGCTGTTTTTT. Protein product: CASSIYGANTGELFF.

Ten or more counts support this clonotype. The rearrangement links TRBV7-2 to TRBJ2-5, with D unresolved. Germline V lookup: CDR1 SGHTA, CDR2 FQGNSA. Trimming pared 2 bases from V and 4 bases from J, leaving 14 bases between. The CDR3 is 15 amino acids. The CDR3 DNA reads TGTGCCAGCAGCTTACTGGAGTTAGCTATAGAGACCCAGTACTTC. Encoded protein: CASSLLELAIETQYF.

This rearrangement joins TRBV20-1 to TRBJ1-4; D is unresolved. V was shortened by 7 bases and J by 6 bases, with 12 bases between the two germline ends. Germline CDR1 reads DFQATT; CDR2 reads SNEGSKA (reference sequence). The CDR3 is 12 amino acids. The CDR3 region is CSGAKRDEKLFF. The CDR3 bases are TGCAGTGGGGCCAAAAGGGATGAAAAACTGTTTTTT.

The table lists this clonotype with many counts. The rearrangement uses TRBV9 and TRBJ1-6; perhaps TRBD1 as D (6 bases). CDR3 length: 14 amino acids. The germline V gene has CDR1 SGDLS and CDR2 YYNGEE. Trimming shortened V by 5 bases and J by 4 bases, and 10 bases separated the two germline ends. The CDR3 here is CASSGQQYNSPLHF. The CDR3 nucleotides are TGTGCCAGCAGTGGACAGCAATATAATTCACCCCTCCACTTT.

In this sample, this clonotype turned up many times. The chain joins TRBV29-1 to TRBJ1-6; 10 nucleotides match TRBD1. The CDR3 contains 14 residues. V shed 4 bases, J shed 7 bases, and the junction held 4 bases outside the gene matches. Looked up from germline, CDR1 is SQVTM and CDR2 is ANQGSEA. The CDR3 is CSVADRGLNSPLHF. CDR3 DNA: TGCAGCGTTGCTGACAGGGGGCTCAATTCACCCCTCCACTTT. Using reference TRBV29-1 and TRBJ1-6 for the parts outside the CDR3, the full variable domain is SAVISQKPSRDICQRGTSLTIQCQVDSQVTMMFWYRQQPGQSLTLIATANQGSEATYESGFVIDKFPISRPNLTFSTLTVSNMSPEDSSIYLCSVADRGLNSPLHFGNGTRLTVT.

This clonotype was counted only a few times. The chain employs TRBV4-3 and TRBJ2-2, with D unresolved. The V gene lost 0 bases and the J gene lost 5 bases, with 7 bases spanning the gap. CDR3 size: 14 residues. CDR1 is LGHNA, CDR2 YSLEER, per germline. The CDR3 protein is CASSQDARTGELFF. As DNA, the CDR3 is TGCGCCAGCAGCCAAGATGCGAGAACCGGGGAGCTGTTTTTT.

This clonotype was seen at least ten times. This chain joins TRBV4-3 and TRBJ2-6; 8 bases are a match to TRBD1. CDR1 is LGHNA and CDR2 is YSLEER in the germline V gene. Unmatched junction bases numbered 7, after V lost 3 bases and J lost 6 bases. There are 16 residues in the CDR3. The CDR3 DNA reads TGCGCCAGCAGCCAGAAGACAGGGGCGGAGGCCAACGTCCTGACTTTC. Its translation: CASSQKTGAEANVLTF.

This clonotype came up many times. This chain links TRBV7-2 with TRBJ2-1; 10 nucleotides line up with TRBD1. J was trimmed by 10 bases and V by 4 bases; bases with no gene match: 7. The CDR3 has 14 residues. Per the germline V gene, CDR1 is SGHTA and CDR2 is FQGNSA. In DNA, the CDR3 is TGTGCCAGCAGCTCGGGACAGGGGCGATGGGAGCAGTTCTTC. As protein: CASSSGQGRWEQFF.

This clonotype was recorded many times. V is TRBV27 and J is TRBJ2-5; D unresolved. From germline, CDR1 is MNHEY and CDR2 SMNVEV (reference sequence). Trimming removed 2 bases at V and 4 bases at J, with 8 bases between. The CDR3 is 13 residues long. This CDR3 reads CASSLSSLETQYF. CDR3 bases: TGTGCCAGCAGTTTAAGCAGCTTAGAGACCCAGTACTTC.

This chain uses TRBV7-2 with TRBJ2-1, with D hard to call. Trimming shortened V by 1 base and J by 0 bases, and 7 bases separated the two germline ends. Germline-derived CDR1 and CDR2 are SGHTA and FQGNSA. This CDR3 contains 15 residues. The chain's CDR3 is CASSLGGNSYNEQFF. The CDR3 nucleotides are TGTGCCAGCAGCTTAGGAGGAAACTCCTACAATGAGCAGTTCTTC.

The chain combines TRBV3-1 with TRBJ2-5, with D unresolved. Trimming cost V 4 bases and J 2 bases, with 11 bases left between them. CDR3 length: 14 amino acids. Germline lookup yields CDR1 LGHDT and CDR2 YNNKEL (reference sequence). The CDR3 bases are TGTGCCAGCAGCCCACTTGATGGGCAAGAGACCCAGTACTTC. Its protein is CASSPLDGQETQYF.

This clonotype occurred many times. The chain links TRBV6-6 to TRBJ2-7; 7 nucleotides align to TRBD1. The V gene end was trimmed by 5 bases and the J gene end by 2 bases; junction bases not matched to a gene: 9. Germline values: CDR1 MNHNY, CDR2 SVGAGI (reference sequence). The CDR3 runs 15 residues. The CDR3 sequence is CASSPSGQLTYEQYF. CDR3 DNA sequence: TGTGCCAGCAGTCCCTCGGGACAGTTAACCTACGAGCAGTACTTC.

This clonotype was seen a few times. This sequence joins TRBV2 and TRBJ2-2; D remains ambiguous. Germline CDR1 and CDR2: SNHLY and FYNNEI. Trimming removed 7 bases from V and 6 bases from J, with 18 bases in between. This CDR3 spans 15 amino acids. In nucleotides, the CDR3 is TGTGCCAGCAAGGCCCCGGGTTTCGTTGCCGGGGAGCTGTTTTTT. This gives the protein CASKAPGFVAGELFF.